Below, 16 T cell receptor beta chains from the same sample are listed, as sequenced in a study of a mutant IDH1 vaccine in newly diagnosed glioma. Profiled with immunoSEQ multiplex PCR; TCRdb holds only in-frame clones, not every one. Of around 30,000 clones detected, around 90% appear once; the ten largest clones hold about 20%. Documented time point: week 11, during vaccination. One vaccine dose held 300 ug of mutant IDH1 20-mer peptide and came with topical imiquimod. Their specific antigens are unknown. Source: PBMCs, taken from a glioma patient whose treatment included an IDH1 peptide vaccine. The receptors come from a man between 18 and 35 years old with glioma.

The V and J genes are TRBV30 and TRBJ2-7, with 9 bases identical to TRBD1. The CDR3 consists of 12 residues. CDR1 is GTSNPN and CDR2 is SVGIG in the germline V gene (reference sequence). Trimming took 5 bases from V and 5 from J; bases not matched to a gene: 4. The CDR3 reads CAWDRGAHEQYF. The CDR3 nucleotides read TGTGCCTGGGACAGGGGGGCCCACGAGCAGTACTTC.

The chain has TRBV6-5 and TRBJ1-2; TRBD1 might be the D (6 bases). The CDR3 runs 14 residues. The germline V gene has CDR1 MNHEY and CDR2 SVGAGI. V lost 9 bases to trimming and J lost 1 base, with 15 bases between them. CDR3: CASRTEHYNYGYTF. DNA for the CDR3: TGTGCCAGTCGGACAGAACATTATAACTATGGCTACACCTTC.

The rearrangement uses TRBV6-5 and TRBJ1-5; the D gene is possibly TRBD1 (6 bases). Germline CDR1 reads MNHEY; CDR2 reads SVGAGI. Trimming left V 4 bases short and J 1 base short, with 11 bases between. The CDR3 sequence is 15 residues long. The CDR3 is CASSSTGASNQPQHF. Written as DNA, the CDR3 is TGTGCCAGCAGTTCGACAGGAGCCAGCAATCAGCCCCAGCATTTT.

The chain combines TRBV19 with TRBJ1-4; D is possibly TRBD1 (6 bases). This CDR3 has 15 residues. V was cut by 1 base and J by 7 bases, with 13 bases left in between. Germline V lookup: CDR1 LNHDA, CDR2 SQIVND (reference sequence). For the CDR3, the DNA is TGTGCCAGTAGTATAGGGGGGACAACGGCTGAAAAACTGTTTTTT. It codes for CASSIGGTTAEKLFF.

CDR3 in DNA: TGTGCCAGCAGTATGCTGGGTCAGCTTTCTTATTTT. The encoded protein is CASSMLGQLSYF. The chain combines TRBV28 with TRBJ1-3; unclear D gene. Germline V gene lookup returns CDR1 MDHEN and CDR2 SYDVKM. V lost 5 bases and J lost 16, with 18 bases in between. This CDR3 region has 12 residues.

V usage is TRBV2 and J usage is TRBJ2-6; TRBD1 is a possible D gene (5 bases). The CDR3 has 15 residues. In germline, CDR1 is SNHLY, CDR2 FYNNEI. V was shortened by 5 bases and J by 2 bases, with 10 bases between the two germline ends. The CDR3 DNA sequence: TGTGCCAGCAGTCTGACAGACGCTGGGGCCAACGTCCTGACTTTC. The encoded protein is CASSLTDAGANVLTF.

This chain links TRBV5-6 with TRBJ2-3; 9 nucleotides agree with TRBD2. The CDR3 has 19 residues. V lost 5 bases and J lost 5; bases outside the gene matches: 21. Germline CDR1 and CDR2: SGHDT and YYEEEE. CDR3 loop: CASSFEGSGRRPFQDTQYF. In DNA form, the CDR3 reads TGTGCCAGCAGTTTCGAGGGTAGCGGGAGAAGACCCTTTCAAGATACGCAGTATTTT.

This sequence joins TRBV30 and TRBJ1-5, with D unresolved. V lost 1 base, J lost 0 bases, and 7 bases lay in between. In germline, CDR1 is GTSNPN, CDR2 SVGIG (reference sequence). CDR3 length: 14 residues. CDR3 in DNA: TGTGCCTGGAGTGGTGGCAGTAGCAATCAGCCCCAGCATTTT. It specifies CAWSGGSSNQPQHF.

The gene calls are TRBV6-1 and TRBJ2-7, with D unresolved. V was clipped by 9 bases and J by 9 bases, with 15 bases between them. The CDR3 is 11 amino acids. Germline CDR1 and CDR2: MNHNS and SASEGT. In DNA form, the CDR3 reads TGTGCCAGTAACAGCCCCCGGGCGCAGTACTTC. Protein product: CASNSPRAQYF.

V gene TRBV5-4 combines with J gene TRBJ2-5; D is uncertain. V lost 0 bases to trimming and J lost 3 bases, with 6 bases between them. The CDR3 has 13 amino acids. In germline, CDR1 is SGHNT, CDR2 YYREEE (reference sequence). CDR3 in DNA: TGTGCCAGCAGCTTGGCCCGGGAAGAGACCCAGTACTTC. Translation: CASSLAREETQYF.

This chain links TRBV4-3 with TRBJ2-3, with no clear D. The CDR3 loop spans 14 amino acids. V was shortened by 4 bases and J by 0 bases, with 8 bases between the two germline ends. CDR1 and CDR2 from the germline V gene are LGHNA and YSLEER. DNA for the CDR3: TGCGCCAGCAGCCGAGAGGCTAGCACAGATACGCAGTATTTT. It codes for CASSREASTDTQYF.

To note about this clone: The same CDR3 arises from other DNA sequences in this sample as well. V usage is TRBV6-1 and J usage is TRBJ2-3; a weak D match, TRBD1 (5 bases). Per the germline V gene, CDR1 is MNHNS and CDR2 is SASEGT. Trimming took off 3 bases at V and 7 bases at J, with 8 bases between the two ends. The CDR3 sequence is 12 residues long. This chain's CDR3 is CASSEGPYTQYF. CDR3 bases: TGTGCCAGCAGTGAGGGGCCCTATACGCAGTATTTT.

The genes are TRBV28 and TRBJ1-1; tentatively, D is TRBD1 (5 bases). This CDR3 spans 13 amino acids. V lost 7 bases to trimming and J lost 2 bases, with 11 bases between them. CDR1 is MDHEN, CDR2 SYDVKM, per germline. The CDR3 DNA reads as TGTGCCAGCAACCCGGGGGTTAACACTGAAGCTTTCTTT. This translates into CASNPGVNTEAFF.

This clone has a single count. This chain connects TRBV5-4 to TRBJ1-1; D not certain. There are 11 residues in the CDR3. V lost 3 bases and J 6 bases, leaving 6 bases between the germline ends. CDR1 is SGHNT and CDR2 is YYREEE in the germline V gene (reference sequence). The DNA for the CDR3 is TGTGCCAGCAGCTCTAACGCTGAAGCTTTCTTT. It codes for CASSSNAEAFF.

V is TRBV6-5 and J is TRBJ1-2; the D gene is possibly TRBD1 (6 bases). Trimming removed 2 bases from V and 7 bases from J, with 20 bases in between. Germline CDR1 reads MNHEY; CDR2 reads SVGAGI. This CDR3 has 16 residues. CDR3 residues: CASSYGLGSRGGGYTF. The CDR3 DNA follows: TGTGCCAGCAGTTACGGGCTGGGCTCCAGAGGGGGTGGCTACACCTTC.

The chain combines TRBV5-1 with TRBJ2-2, with TRBD1 identical over 12 bases. Per the germline V gene, CDR1 is SGHRS and CDR2 is YFSETQ. The CDR3 loop spans 17 amino acids. The junction had 13 bases not matched to a gene; V was cut back by 4 bases and J by 9 bases. CDR3 amino acids: CASSQYPPGQGARELFF. The DNA of the CDR3 is TGCGCCAGCAGCCAATACCCACCGGGACAGGGGGCCAGGGAGCTGTTTTTT.